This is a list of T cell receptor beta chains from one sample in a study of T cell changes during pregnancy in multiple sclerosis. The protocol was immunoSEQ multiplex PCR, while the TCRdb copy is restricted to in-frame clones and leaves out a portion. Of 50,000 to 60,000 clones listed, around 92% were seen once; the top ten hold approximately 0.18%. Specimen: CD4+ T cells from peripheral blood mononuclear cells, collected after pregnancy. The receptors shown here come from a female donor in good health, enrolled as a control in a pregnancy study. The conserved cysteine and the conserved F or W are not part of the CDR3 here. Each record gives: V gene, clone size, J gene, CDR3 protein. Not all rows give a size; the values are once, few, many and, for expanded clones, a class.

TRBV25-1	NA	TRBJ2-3	ASSRQGTDTQY
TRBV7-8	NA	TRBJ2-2	AGGEFSGGELF
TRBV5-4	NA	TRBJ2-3	ASHFSGTTEQY
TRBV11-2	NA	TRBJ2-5	ASSLGGSFDETQY
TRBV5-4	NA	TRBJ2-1	ASSLDRGEF
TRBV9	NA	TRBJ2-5	ASSVVPSGAGETQY
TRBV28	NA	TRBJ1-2	ASITGTPLSFSYGYT
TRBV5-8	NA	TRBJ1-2	ASSPGSRGYT
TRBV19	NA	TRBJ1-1	ASSIRPGSRNTEAF
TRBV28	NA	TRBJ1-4	ASSLGSGQGKKLF
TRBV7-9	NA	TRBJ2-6	ASSPWTDGANVLT
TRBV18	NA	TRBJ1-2	ASSPPGTSGYT
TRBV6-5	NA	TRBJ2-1	AVRGNYNEQF
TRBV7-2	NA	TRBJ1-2	ASSLGVRELNYGYT
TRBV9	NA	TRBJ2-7	ASSRGTSGGAKQY
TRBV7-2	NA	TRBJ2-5	ASSLSGVGETQY
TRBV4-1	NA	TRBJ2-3	ASRPGQAYTDTQY
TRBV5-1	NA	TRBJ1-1	ASSTGTANTEAF
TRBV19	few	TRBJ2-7	ASSIPGQTYEQY
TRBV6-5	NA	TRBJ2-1	ASSYSIQGYNEQF
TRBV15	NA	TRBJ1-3	ATSMRTLGNTIY
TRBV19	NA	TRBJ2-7	ASSIGLAGGYEQY
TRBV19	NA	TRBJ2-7	ASSISGVTSYEQY
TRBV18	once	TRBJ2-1	ASSSTGYYNEQF